Presented here are 30 T cell receptor beta chains from one specimen sequenced in a study of cytomegalovirus exposure and HLA in healthy donors. This PCR relied on a set of 60 Vbeta primers and 13 Jbeta primers. The protocol was immunoSEQ multiplex PCR, while the TCRdb copy is restricted to in-frame clones and leaves out a portion. The sample includes about 150,000 clones, roughly 80% of them seen just once. The sample was PBMCs. The source is a woman in her thirties or forties in good health and CMV-seronegative.

This clone was counted once. The chain employs TRBV19 and TRBJ2-7; tentatively, D is TRBD1 (6 bases). The V end lost 9 bases, the J end lost 3 bases, and 21 bases lay between the germline ends. The CDR3 length is 15 residues. Per germline, CDR1 LNHDA and CDR2 SQIVND (reference sequence). CDR3 sequence: CARGGWGGYVYEQYF. CDR3 sequence (DNA): TGTGCCAGAGGGGGTTGGGGCGGTTATGTCTACGAGCAGTACTTC. The full variable domain, in which reference TRBV19 and TRBJ2-7 provide the parts outside the CDR3, is DGGITQSPKYLFRKEGQNVTLSCEQNLNHDAMYWYRQDPGQGLRLIYYSQIVNDFQKGDIAEGYSVSREKKESFPLTVTSAQKNPTAFYLCARGGWGGYVYEQYFGPGTRLTVT.

This clone was recorded a few times. The chain uses TRBV6-5 and TRBJ1-6, with TRBD1 matching 12 bases. The V gene end was trimmed by 6 bases and the J gene end by 9 bases; junction bases not matched to a gene: 6. Germline loops: CDR1 MNHEY, CDR2 SVGAGI. The CDR3 is 15 residues long. Here the CDR3 reads CASRQGQGAGSPLHF. The CDR3 nucleotides are TGTGCCAGCAGGCAGGGACAGGGGGCGGGTTCACCCCTCCACTTT.

This clone was seen more than once but under ten times. The V and J genes are TRBV7-7 and TRBJ2-7; unclear D gene. Per germline, CDR1 SSHAT and CDR2 FNYEAQ (reference sequence). The CDR3 is 15 amino acids. The V gene lost 1 base and the J gene lost 7 bases, with 17 bases spanning the gap. CDR3 in amino acids: CASSLGAISTAEQYF. Written as DNA, the CDR3 is TGTGCCAGCAGCTTAGGGGCTATTTCCACGGCGGAGCAGTACTTC.

In this sample, this clone turned up once. This chain links TRBV30 with TRBJ2-7; 8 nucleotides align to TRBD1. Losses at the gene ends were 2 bases for V and 3 bases for J; bases not matched to a gene: 12. Germline values: CDR1 GTSNPN, CDR2 SVGIG (reference sequence). The CDR3 consists of 16 residues. The CDR3 loop reads CAWSRTGQAAVYEQYF. DNA of the CDR3: TGTGCCTGGAGTCGAACGGGACAGGCCGCCGTCTACGAGCAGTACTTC.

A single count supports this clone. The rearrangement joins TRBV19 to TRBJ2-3, with 8 bases that match TRBD1. In germline, CDR1 is LNHDA, CDR2 SQIVND (reference sequence). This CDR3 contains 13 residues. Trimming took 10 bases from V and 2 from J; bases not matched to a gene: 5. CDR3 protein: CATWTGHTDTQYF. Here the CDR3 DNA reads TGTGCCACCTGGACAGGGCACACAGATACGCAGTATTTT.

The chain couples TRBV6-5 to TRBJ2-1; TRBD2 matches at 8 bases. J gave up 8 bases and V 6 bases, and 9 bases lay outside the gene matches. This CDR3 is built from 14 residues. CDR1 is MNHEY, CDR2 SVGAGI, per germline. The CDR3 DNA reads TGTGCCAGCAGGAGCGGGAGTACCTTACATGAGCAGTTCTTC. Its translation: CASRSGSTLHEQFF.

This chain uses TRBV5-1 with TRBJ2-6, with D tentatively TRBD2 (7 bases). The germline CDR1 and CDR2 sequences are SGHRS and YFSETQ. The CDR3 has 16 residues. V was clipped by 0 bases and J by 2 bases, with 9 bases between them. The CDR3 DNA reads TGCGCCAGCAGCTTGGTAGGGGGGGCTGGGGCCAACGTCCTGACTTTC. It translates to CASSLVGGAGANVLTF. The variable domain in full, completed from reference TRBV5-1 and TRBJ2-6, reads KAGVTQTPRYLIKTRGQQVTLSCSPISGHRSVSWYQQTPGQGLQFLFEYFSETQRNKGNFPGRFSGRQFSNSRSEMNVSTLELGDSALYLCASSLVGGAGANVLTFGAGSRLTVL.

The chain uses TRBV27 and TRBJ1-4; possible D gene TRBD1, 6 bases. Trimming shortened V by 5 bases and J by 1 base, and 14 bases separated the two germline ends. Per the germline V gene, CDR1 is MNHEY and CDR2 is SMNVEV (reference sequence). The CDR3 extends over 16 amino acids. The chain's CDR3 is CASSQYPGQTNEKLFF. CDR3 sequence (DNA): TGTGCCAGCAGTCAATACCCGGGACAAACTAATGAAAAACTGTTTTTT. The variable domain in full, completed from reference TRBV27 and TRBJ1-4, reads EAQVTQNPRYLITVTGKKLTVTCSQNMNHEYMSWYRQDPGLGLRQIYYSMNVEVTDKGDVPEGYKVSRKEKRNFPLILESPSPNQTSLYFCASSQYPGQTNEKLFFGSGTQLSVL.

This clone was picked up a small number of times. The J gene is TRBJ1-1, the V gene TRBV10-2; D is ambiguous. V lost 0 bases and J lost 4, with 6 bases in between. The CDR3 contains 13 residues. Germline V CDR1 and CDR2: WSHSY, SAAADI. The CDR3 nucleotides are TGCGCCAGCAGTGAGTCGGAGGGCACTGAAGCTTTCTTT. Amino acid sequence: CASSESEGTEAFF.

The chain joins TRBV5-1 to TRBJ2-5; TRBD1 matches 12 bases. This CDR3 has 15 amino acids. The V gene's germline CDR1 is SGHRS and CDR2 YFSETQ. V lost 3 bases and J lost 4; bases outside the gene matches: 4. The CDR3 protein is CASSSGTGGVETQYF. The CDR3 bases are TGCGCCAGCAGCTCCGGGACAGGGGGCGTAGAGACCCAGTACTTC.

The rearrangement uses TRBV11-2 and TRBJ2-1, with a tentative D call TRBD2 (6 bases). This CDR3 has 13 residues. The germline V gene has CDR1 SGHAT and CDR2 FQNNGV. The V end lost 5 bases, the J end lost 5 bases, and 10 bases lay between the germline ends. CDR3: CASSTRLDNEQFF. CDR3 in DNA: TGTGCCAGCAGCACCCGACTAGACAATGAGCAGTTCTTC.

This rearrangement joins TRBV5-1 to TRBJ2-5, with TRBD2 matching 9 bases. The CDR3 contains 16 residues. Germline CDR1 reads SGHRS; CDR2 reads YFSETQ. With V trimmed by 1 base and J by 4 bases, 8 bases remained unmatched. Here the CDR3 DNA reads TGCGCCAGCAGCTTGTTAGCGGGGGATACGAGAGAGACCCAGTACTTC. Its translation: CASSLLAGDTRETQYF.

This clone was detected a few times. The J gene is TRBJ2-1, the V gene TRBV4-2; 8 bases match TRBD2. The CDR3 consists of 18 residues. V shed 0 bases, J shed 3 bases, and the junction held 10 bases outside the gene matches. Germline assignment: CDR1 LGHNA and CDR2 YNFKEQ. CDR3 nucleotides: TGTGCCAGCAGCCAAGAAACGGGGACTAGTGTCTTCTACAATGAGCAGTTCTTC. As protein: CASSQETGTSVFYNEQFF.

The CDR3 protein is CASSSLYSADTQYF. The CDR3 DNA sequence: TGTGCCAGCAGTTCCTTATACTCGGCAGATACGCAGTATTTT. The genes are TRBV28 and TRBJ2-3, with unresolved D. CDR3 length equals 14 residues. Trimming took 4 bases from V and 4 from J, leaving 12 bases between them. Germline V gene sequence: CDR1 MDHEN, CDR2 SYDVKM.

The V gene is TRBV11-2, the J gene TRBJ2-1; 12 bases fit TRBD1. V trimming: 5 bases; J trimming: 4 bases; junction bases outside the gene matches: 9. The CDR3 is 17 amino acids. Germline CDR1 SGHAT, CDR2 FQNNGV. This CDR3 is CASSPRGGQGAYNEQFF. The CDR3 nucleotides read TGTGCCAGCAGCCCGCGAGGGGGACAGGGGGCTTACAATGAGCAGTTCTTC.

CDR3 bases: TGTGCCAGCAGTGAAAGGCAGGGGGACAATGAGCAGTTCTTC. It encodes CASSERQGDNEQFF. The rearrangement uses TRBV2 and TRBJ2-1, with 7 positions matching TRBD1. The CDR3 length is 14 residues. Germline lookup yields CDR1 SNHLY and CDR2 FYNNEI. Germline trimming cut 2 bases from V and 5 bases from J; bases unmatched to any gene: 3.

The chain links TRBV6-5 to TRBJ2-7, with TRBD1 matching over 7 bases. V was clipped by 4 bases and J by 5 bases; unmatched bases: 8. This CDR3 comprises 14 residues. The germline CDR1 and CDR2 sequences are MNHEY and SVGAGI. The CDR3 loop reads CASSFPGQPHEQYF. The CDR3 DNA is TGTGCCAGCAGTTTCCCGGGACAGCCCCACGAGCAGTACTTC.

V usage is TRBV10-1 and J usage is TRBJ1-1, with a tentative D call TRBD1 (6 bases). V lost 1 base and J lost 4, with 7 bases in between. Germline CDR1 is WNHNN and CDR2 is SYGVQD (reference sequence). The CDR3 covers 13 residues. The CDR3 sequence: CASSELGGTEAFF. For the CDR3, the DNA is TGCGCCAGCAGTGAGTTAGGGGGCACTGAAGCTTTCTTT.

This clone was seen only once. The chain is built from TRBV18 and TRBJ2-3; D possibly corresponds to TRBD2 (6 bases). Trimming shortened V by 0 bases and J by 0 bases, and 10 bases separated the two germline ends. There are 16 residues in the CDR3. Germline CDR1 and CDR2: KGHSH and LQKENI. The CDR3 nucleotides read TGTGCCAGCTCACCACCGGGACTGAGTAGCACAGATACGCAGTATTTT. Residues: CASSPPGLSSTDTQYF.

The chain has TRBV6-1 and TRBJ2-5, with D maybe TRBD1 (6 bases). The CDR3 length is 14 residues. Germline lookup yields CDR1 MNHNS and CDR2 SASEGT. Between the trimmed V and J ends, which lost 4 bases and 5 bases, there was a span of 14 bases. In DNA form, the CDR3 reads TGTGCCAGCAGTGGTCAGGGGTGGTGGGAGACCCAGTACTTC. It translates to CASSGQGWWETQYF.

The chain links TRBV6-1 to TRBJ1-2; D gene uncertain. Germline V gene lookup returns CDR1 MNHNS and CDR2 SASEGT. The CDR3 covers 13 residues. Trimming removed 1 base from V and 12 bases from J, with 15 bases in between. This CDR3 is CASSEGAGSGHTF. The CDR3 DNA is TGTGCCAGCAGTGAAGGGGCAGGAAGCGGCCACACCTTC.

The genes are TRBV18 and TRBJ1-2, with D perhaps matching TRBD1 (5 bases). Deletions cut 6 bases from V and 5 bases from J, with 13 bases between. Germline V lookup: CDR1 KGHSH, CDR2 LQKENI. This CDR3 comprises 13 residues. The CDR3 loop reads CASSASGGYGYTF. The CDR3 DNA sequence: TGTGCCAGCTCCGCCTCGGGGGGGTATGGCTACACCTTC.

The V gene is TRBV6-5, the J gene TRBJ1-5; D perhaps matches TRBD1 (6 bases). Germline loops: CDR1 MNHEY, CDR2 SVGAGI. V was clipped by 8 bases and J by 5 bases, with 10 bases between them. The CDR3 extends over 12 amino acids. The CDR3 DNA is TGTGCCAGCTCATCAGGGGATCAGCCCCAGCATTTT. Protein: CASSSGDQPQHF.

A single count supports this clone. The junction differs from germline at one of its ends, possibly a read error. V usage is TRBV7-9 and J usage is TRBJ2-3; 9 bases align to TRBD2. The CDR3 has 15 amino acids. CDR1 and CDR2 from the germline V gene are SEHNR and FQNEAQ (reference sequence). CDR3 sequence: CSSSEGLAETDTQYF. The CDR3 coding sequence is TGTTCCAGCAGCGAGGGACTAGCTGAGACAGATACGCAGTATTTT. Full variable domain (outside the CDR3, taken from reference TRBV7-9 and TRBJ2-3): DTGVSQNPRHKITKRGQNVTFRCDPISEHNRLYWYRQTLGQGPEFLTYFQNEAQLEKSRLLSDRFSAERPKGSFSTLEIQRTEQGDSAMYLCSSSEGLAETDTQYFGPGTRLTVL.

V and J are TRBV4-2 and TRBJ2-5; 13 nucleotides align to TRBD2. Germline V gene lookup returns CDR1 LGHNA and CDR2 YNFKEQ. The CDR3 spans 17 residues. The J segment lost 5 bases and the V segment lost 1 base, leaving 7 bases of the junction unmatched. The CDR3 region is CASSQGTSGGGLETQYF. As DNA, the CDR3 is TGTGCCAGCAGCCAAGGCACTAGCGGGGGGGGCTTGGAGACCCAGTACTTC.

With regard to this clone: At one boundary the junction diverges from the germline segment, which might be a read error. This chain links TRBV7-9 with TRBJ2-5; 8 bases align to TRBD1. The CDR3 is 12 amino acids. Germline V gene lookup returns CDR1 SEHNR and CDR2 FQNEAQ (reference sequence). CDR3 protein: CSSSQGGETQYF. The CDR3 DNA sequence: TGTTCCAGCTCACAGGGGGGAGAGACCCAGTACTTC.

The chain has TRBV2 and TRBJ1-1; tentatively, D is TRBD1 (6 bases). Trimming stripped 0 bases from V and 6 bases from J, with 17 bases between. The CDR3 extends over 16 amino acids. The V gene's germline CDR1 is SNHLY and CDR2 FYNNEI. Here the CDR3 reads CASSEAVGALEAEAFF. In DNA form, the CDR3 reads TGTGCCAGCAGTGAAGCGGTGGGGGCATTAGAGGCTGAAGCTTTCTTT.

The rearrangement links TRBV6-1 to TRBJ1-2; tentatively, D is TRBD1 (5 bases). Germline values: CDR1 MNHNS, CDR2 SASEGT. Trimming left V 4 bases short and J 5 bases short, with 17 bases between. This CDR3 has 15 residues. The CDR3 region has the DNA TGTGCCAGCAGTGCCCCCGGGGGGTCGAGGTATGGCTACACCTTC. Translating it yields CASSAPGGSRYGYTF.

The chain employs TRBV30 and TRBJ2-3; 8 bases agree with TRBD2. This CDR3 contains 13 residues. J lost 7 bases, V lost 0 bases, and 3 bases had no gene match. Germline V lookup: CDR1 GTSNPN, CDR2 SVGIG (reference sequence). Here the CDR3 reads CAWSVSGRNTQYF. The CDR3 DNA reads TGTGCCTGGAGTGTAAGCGGGAGAAATACGCAGTATTTT.

V and J are TRBV4-1 and TRBJ2-2; tentatively, D is TRBD1 (6 bases). Trimming stripped 0 bases from V and 2 bases from J, with 10 bases between. Germline V gives CDR1 MGHRA, CDR2 YSYEKL. This CDR3 region has 16 residues. The CDR3 region is CASSQEGAVNTGELFF. As DNA, the CDR3 is TGCGCCAGCAGCCAAGAGGGGGCGGTCAACACCGGGGAGCTGTTTTTT.